These 18 T cell receptor beta chains were sequenced from one sample in a study of identical twins. Each CDR3 protein is one row after TCRdb ran MiXCR on the 5' RACE reads. The data contain around 220,000 distinct CDR3 sequences, roughly an eighth of them seen just once; the ten biggest clones take up 8.8%. The sample was memory (CD45RO+) T cells sorted from blood. These receptor sequences come from a woman aged 18-30 years in good health.

In its sample, this clonotype was seen a few times. Written as DNA, the CDR3 is TGTGCCAGCAGTTACGACCGAGGGAAAGGTAGCAATCAGCCCCAGCATTTT. Its translation is CASSYDRGKGSNQPQHF. The rearrangement links TRBV6-5 to TRBJ1-5; D not resolved. In germline, CDR1 is MNHEY, CDR2 SVGAGI. The CDR3 is 17 amino acids. Trimming shortened V by 2 bases and J by 0 bases, and 14 bases separated the two germline ends.

This clonotype was detected only a few times. The chain has TRBV29-1 and TRBJ2-1; 8 bases fit TRBD2. Trimming cost V 6 bases and J 9 bases; bases outside gene matches: 13. The length of the CDR3 is 14 residues. Germline V gene sequence: CDR1 SQVTM, CDR2 ANQGSEA. In DNA, the CDR3 is TGCAGCGTGGCCACGCGGAGCGGGAGCAGTGAGCAGTTCTTC. Protein: CSVATRSGSSEQFF.

This clonotype was recorded a few times. This rearrangement joins TRBV5-1 to TRBJ2-3; D possibly corresponds to TRBD1 (5 bases). The CDR3 sequence is 15 residues long. Deletions cut 4 bases from V and 0 bases from J, with 12 bases between. Germline values: CDR1 SGHRS, CDR2 YFSETQ. This chain's CDR3 is CASSPGPTSTDTQYF. CDR3 nucleotide sequence: TGCGCCAGCAGCCCAGGGCCAACTAGCACAGATACGCAGTATTTT.

The chain uses TRBV20-1 and TRBJ2-1; D perhaps matches TRBD2 (6 bases). Looked up from germline, CDR1 is DFQATT and CDR2 is SNEGSKA (reference sequence). The CDR3 is 19 residues long. V lost 6 bases to trimming and J lost 0 bases, with 27 bases between them. The CDR3 loop is CSALYPPRSGDLSYNEQFF. The CDR3 nucleotides are TGCAGTGCCTTATACCCACCTCGATCGGGGGACCTCTCCTACAATGAGCAGTTCTTC.

The chain employs TRBV3-1 and TRBJ2-2; 7 nucleotides agree with TRBD2. This CDR3 spans 15 amino acids. With 1 base clipped from V and 5 bases from J, the junction kept 4 bases outside the gene matches. CDR1 LGHDT and CDR2 YNNKEL come from the germline V gene (reference sequence). This chain's CDR3 is CASSQVAGETGELFF. CDR3 nucleotide sequence: TGTGCCAGCAGCCAAGTGGCGGGAGAAACCGGGGAGCTGTTTTTT.

This chain joins TRBV11-2 and TRBJ2-1; D is possibly TRBD1 or TRBD2 (5 bases each). The CDR3 runs 16 residues. V was pared by 2 bases and J by 5 bases, with 16 bases between. CDR1 is SGHAT and CDR2 is FQNNGV in the germline V gene. This CDR3 is CASSLSRTQGHNEQFF. CDR3 DNA sequence: TGTGCCAGCAGCTTATCTCGGACTCAGGGTCACAATGAGCAGTTCTTC.

The V and J genes are TRBV6-2 or TRBV6-3 and TRBJ2-7; TRBD1 matches 10 bases. CDR3 length: 15 amino acids. CDR1 and CDR2 (germline): MNHEY, SVGEGT. V lost 1 base, J lost 2 bases, and 2 bases stayed unmatched. CDR3 coding DNA: TGTGCCAGCAGTTACTTGGGACAGGGGACCTACGAGCAGTACTTC. As protein: CASSYLGQGTYEQYF.

This clonotype has a count of ten or more. The V gene is TRBV20-1, the J gene TRBJ2-2; 8 nucleotides match TRBD1. The CDR3 runs 14 residues. The J segment lost 4 bases and the V segment lost 2 bases, leaving 3 bases of the junction unmatched. The germline CDR1 and CDR2 sequences are DFQATT and SNEGSKA (reference sequence). The CDR3 bases are TGCAGTGCTAGACGGACAGGGCCCACCGGGGAGCTGTTTTTT. This sequence encodes CSARRTGPTGELFF.

The chain employs TRBV5-4 and TRBJ2-7; TRBD2 aligns across 10 bases. The ends lost 0 bases at V and 2 bases at J; junction bases unmatched: 8. CDR1 is SGHNT and CDR2 is YYREEE in the germline V gene (reference sequence). The CDR3 has 17 residues. CDR3 nucleotide sequence: TGTGCCAGCAGCTTGGGCGGACTAGCGGCAACCACCTACGAGCAGTACTTC. Translated, it gives CASSLGGLAATTYEQYF. Supplemented by reference TRBV5-4 and TRBJ2-7, the full variable domain reads ETGVTQSPTHLIKTRGQQVTLRCSSQSGHNTVSWYQQALGQGPQFIFQYYREEENGRGNFPPRFSGLQFPNYSSELNVNALELDDSALYLCASSLGGLAATTYEQYFGPGTRLTVT.

The chain uses TRBV5-1 and TRBJ1-1, with 8 bases lining up with TRBD1. Germline loops: CDR1 SGHRS, CDR2 YFSETQ. J gave up 4 bases and V 4 bases, and 9 bases lay outside the gene matches. The CDR3 length is 15 residues. The DNA for the CDR3 is TGCGCCAGCAGCGACTACAGGGGGGGGAGCACTGAAGCTTTCTTT. This gives the protein CASSDYRGGSTEAFF.

CDR3 sequence (DNA): TGTGCCAGCAGGCACAGGCTTGGGGGCGAAGAGACCCAGTACTTC. Amino acids: CASRHRLGGEETQYF. The chain employs TRBV11-2 and TRBJ2-5; D possibly corresponds to TRBD1 (6 bases). This CDR3 contains 15 residues. V lost 6 bases and J lost 3, with 17 bases in between. CDR1 and CDR2 (germline): SGHAT, FQNNGV.

This chain links TRBV20-1 with TRBJ1-1; maybe TRBD1 (6 bases). This CDR3 has 14 amino acids. The V and J ends lost 3 bases and 1 base respectively, with 12 bases between them. CDR1 and CDR2 from the germline V gene are DFQATT and SNEGSKA (reference sequence). Written as DNA, the CDR3 is TGCAGTGCTAGGCGGACAGATCAGAACACTGAAGCTTTCTTT. Amino acid sequence: CSARRTDQNTEAFF.

The sample holds many counts of this clonotype. The rearrangement uses TRBV20-1 and TRBJ1-2, with D unresolved. From germline, CDR1 is DFQATT and CDR2 SNEGSKA (reference sequence). Between the trimmed V and J ends, which lost 5 bases and 8 bases, there was a span of 12 bases. The CDR3 has 11 residues. The CDR3 nucleotides read TGCAGTGCTTCGGGCCATGGGGGCTACACCTTC. Protein: CSASGHGGYTF.

This clonotype was counted between two and nine times. V and J are TRBV7-8 and TRBJ1-1; D is unclear. Trimming removed 2 bases from V and 0 bases from J, with 10 bases in between. This CDR3 comprises 15 residues. The germline V gene has CDR1 SGHVS and CDR2 FQNEAQ. For the CDR3, the DNA is TGTGCCAGCAGCTTATTCGGCCGTTTGAACACTGAAGCTTTCTTT. It codes for CASSLFGRLNTEAFF.

Many counts were recorded for this clonotype. J is TRBJ1-2 and V is TRBV6-6; D remains unclear. The CDR3 loop spans 13 amino acids. Germline V lookup: CDR1 MNHNY, CDR2 SVGAGI (reference sequence). V shed 8 bases and J shed 2 bases, with 12 bases lying between them. The CDR3 loop reads CASLTTSNYGYTF. CDR3 bases: TGTGCCAGCCTAACGACCTCAAACTATGGCTACACCTTC.

This chain uses TRBV5-5 with TRBJ1-1; 7 bases align to TRBD1. The V gene end was trimmed by 3 bases and the J gene end by 4 bases; junction bases not matched to a gene: 6. There are 14 residues in the CDR3. Germline values: CDR1 SGHKS, CDR2 YYEKEE (reference sequence). This chain's CDR3 is CASSSQGLGTEAFF. Here the CDR3 DNA reads TGTGCCAGCAGCTCACAGGGGTTGGGCACTGAAGCTTTCTTT.

The chain combines TRBV7-9 with TRBJ2-7; 7 bases map to TRBD2. The CDR3 runs to 17 residues. J lost 6 bases, V lost 6 bases, and 20 bases had no gene match. Germline V gives CDR1 SEHNR, CDR2 FQNEAQ (reference sequence). CDR3 DNA: TGTGCCAGCAGTTCAATACCAGGCGGGAGAGGAGGAGCCGAGCAGTACTTC. It codes for CASSSIPGGRGGAEQYF.

This clonotype was seen many times. The gene calls are TRBV5-1 and TRBJ2-1; no clear D gene. Germline V gene data show CDR1 as SGHRS and CDR2 as YFSETQ. V gave up 2 bases and J gave up 5 bases, with 14 bases separating them. The CDR3 covers 15 residues. CDR3 sequence reads: CASSFGGTVNNEQFF. As DNA, the CDR3 is TGCGCCAGCAGCTTCGGCGGCACCGTAAACAATGAGCAGTTCTTC. The full variable domain, in which reference TRBV5-1 and TRBJ2-1 provide the parts outside the CDR3, is KAGVTQTPRYLIKTRGQQVTLSCSPISGHRSVSWYQQTPGQGLQFLFEYFSETQRNKGNFPGRFSGRQFSNSRSEMNVSTLELGDSALYLCASSFGGTVNNEQFFGPGTRLTVL.